This entry lists 18 T cell receptor beta chains sequenced from one sample in a study of CD8 T cells in cerebrospinal fluid in Alzheimer's disease. Each CDR3 protein gets one entry in TCRdb, which reprocessed the 10x single-cell sequencing reads and gives no DNA. This repertoire includes about 1,200 distinct CDR3 sequences. Sequencing input: cerebrospinal fluid. These receptors were obtained from a human donor in good health.

This clonotype is deemed medium-sized by its frequency. CDR3 protein: CASSIAGAGHGYTF. The J gene is TRBJ1-2, the V gene TRBV19; TCRdb indicates TRBD1, and absent DNA this call remains unverified. This CDR3 is built from 14 residues. CDR1 and CDR2 from the germline V gene are LNHDA and SQIVND (reference sequence). The full variable domain, with the rest looked up from reference TRBV19 and TRBJ1-2, is DGGITQSPKYLFRKEGQNVTLSCEQNLNHDAMYWYRQDPGQGLRLIYYSQIVNDFQKGDIAEGYSVSREKKESFPLTVTSAQKNPTAFYLCASSIAGAGHGYTFGSGTRLTVV.

The rearrangement uses TRBV9 and TRBJ1-2. The CDR3 length is 17 residues. Germline values: CDR1 SGDLS, CDR2 YYNGEE. CDR3 in amino acids: CASSVGKQMTANNGHTF.

This clonotype registers medium-sized by frequency. The rearrangement links TRBV19 to TRBJ1-5. This CDR3 is built from 16 residues. Germline V lookup: CDR1 LNHDA, CDR2 SQIVND (reference sequence). The CDR3 spells CASSPMKGDGNQPQHF.

Its frequency marks this clonotype as medium-sized. The chain joins TRBV24-1 to TRBJ2-7; TCRdb selects TRBD1, and the lack of DNA leaves this call unchecked. The CDR3 totals 17 residues. Looked up from germline, CDR1 is KGHDR and CDR2 is SFDVKD. The CDR3 loop is CATLRTGTGRIPYEQYF.

This clonotype registers medium-sized by frequency. The chain recombines TRBV5-6 with TRBJ2-7; TCRdb proposes TRBD2, but this gene call is untestable without DNA. Per germline, CDR1 SGHDT and CDR2 YYEEEE. This CDR3 has 14 residues. This chain's CDR3 is CASSLYGGSNEQYF.

This clonotype is labeled medium-sized based on frequency. V and J are TRBV4-3 and TRBJ2-5; checking the TCRdb D call of TRBD2 is not possible without DNA. Germline V gene lookup returns CDR1 LGHNA and CDR2 YSLEER. The CDR3 spans 16 residues. The CDR3 is CASSPRSPQGGETQYF.

This clonotype ranks as large (0.1 to 1%) in terms of frequency. The V call is TRBV28, the J call TRBJ2-7; TCRdb selects TRBD1, and the lack of DNA leaves this call unchecked. The length of the CDR3 is 14 residues. From germline, CDR1 is MDHEN and CDR2 SYDVKM. CDR3 sequence reads: CASSLRGDSREQYF.

This clonotype shows up as medium-sized by frequency. V usage is TRBV12-3 or TRBV12-4 and J usage is TRBJ1-1; the D call of TRBD1 rests on TCRdb alone, since no DNA is present to check it. There are 14 residues in the CDR3. CDR3 amino acids: CASSFARAGSEAFF.

This clonotype is identified as medium-sized from frequency. This chain connects TRBV12-3 or TRBV12-4 to TRBJ2-3; the TRBD2 assignment by TCRdb is unverifiable without DNA. The CDR3 sequence is 14 residues long. CDR3 in amino acids: CASSLLAGTDTQYF.

This clonotype ranks as large in terms of frequency. This chain uses TRBV6-5 with TRBJ2-1; the TRBD1 assignment by TCRdb is unverifiable without DNA. This CDR3 is built from 14 residues. Per germline, CDR1 MNHEY and CDR2 SVGAGI. The CDR3 is CASSYERQGAEQFF.

By frequency, this clonotype registers medium-sized. This chain joins TRBV20-1 and TRBJ2-1; TCRdb gives TRBD2 as the D gene, but with no DNA this cannot be confirmed. Germline values: CDR1 DFQATT, CDR2 SNEGSKA (reference sequence). This CDR3 spans 16 amino acids. This CDR3 is CSASRPGTRSLNEQFF.

In terms of frequency, this clonotype is large. The rearrangement links TRBV20-1 to TRBJ2-1; the D call from TCRdb, TRBD1, cannot be confirmed without DNA. Germline CDR1 DFQATT, CDR2 SNEGSKA (reference sequence). The CDR3 runs to 12 residues. The CDR3 reads CSPPNSGYEQFF.

Judged by frequency, this clonotype is medium-sized. The rearrangement joins TRBV5-4 to TRBJ2-3; TCRdb names TRBD2, which stays unverified in the absence of DNA. The germline V gene encodes CDR1 SGHNT and CDR2 YYREEE (reference sequence). The CDR3 covers 15 residues. The CDR3 reads CASSRDSFSGDTQYF.

This clonotype is called medium-sized based on its frequency. The chain has TRBV14 and TRBJ1-6; TCRdb outputs TRBD1, but without DNA this stays unchecked. CDR3 length: 15 residues. Germline-derived CDR1 and CDR2 are SGHDN and FVKESK. The CDR3 loop reads CASASASSYNSPLHF. Filled out from reference TRBV14 and TRBJ1-6, the complete variable domain reads EAGVTQFPSHSVIEKGQTVTLRCDPISGHDNLYWYRRVMGKEIKFLLHFVKESKQDESGMPNNRFLAERTGGTYSTLKVQPAELEDSGVYFCASASASSYNSPLHFGNGTRLTVT.

This clonotype counts as medium-sized by frequency. The chain uses TRBV12-3 or TRBV12-4 and TRBJ2-5; TCRdb proposes TRBD1, but this gene call is untestable without DNA. This CDR3 region has 14 residues. The CDR3 here is CASSWKGAVETQYF.

This clonotype ranks as large in terms of frequency. CDR3 sequence reads: CASSSSRSAGVREQYF. The rearrangement joins TRBV11-2 to TRBJ2-7; TCRdb calls TRBD2, which cannot be checked without DNA. CDR3 length: 16 amino acids. From germline, CDR1 is SGHAT and CDR2 FQNNGV.

This clonotype is labeled medium-sized based on frequency. The chain employs TRBV29-1 and TRBJ1-1; TCRdb returns TRBD1, unconfirmable since there is no DNA. The CDR3 is 15 residues long. Germline V gene lookup returns CDR1 SQVTM and CDR2 ANQGSEA. The CDR3 region is CSAITRGLGGTEAFF.

This clonotype ranks as large in terms of frequency. The CDR3 loop is CASSPGRSTVWNTEAFF. The rearrangement links TRBV7-9 to TRBJ1-1. Germline V CDR1 and CDR2: SEHNR, FQNEAQ (reference sequence). The CDR3 loop spans 17 amino acids. The full variable domain, its missing parts supplied by reference TRBV7-9 and TRBJ1-1, is DTGVSQNPRHKITKRGQNVTFRCDPISEHNRLYWYRQTLGQGPEFLTYFQNEAQLEKSRLLSDRFSAERPKGSFSTLEIQRTEQGDSAMYLCASSPGRSTVWNTEAFFGQGTRLTVV.